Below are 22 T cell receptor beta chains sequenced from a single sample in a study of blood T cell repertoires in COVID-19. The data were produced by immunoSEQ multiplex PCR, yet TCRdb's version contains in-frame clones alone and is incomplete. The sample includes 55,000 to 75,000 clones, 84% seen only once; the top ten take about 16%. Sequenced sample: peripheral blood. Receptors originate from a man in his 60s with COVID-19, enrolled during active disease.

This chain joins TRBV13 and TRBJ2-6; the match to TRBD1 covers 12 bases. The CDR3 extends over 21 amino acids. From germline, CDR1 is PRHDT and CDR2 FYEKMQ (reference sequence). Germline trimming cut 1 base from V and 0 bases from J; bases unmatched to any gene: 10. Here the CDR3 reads CASSLETGTGGFGSGANVLTF. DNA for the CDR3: TGTGCCAGCAGCTTAGAAACCGGGACAGGGGGCTTTGGCTCTGGGGCCAACGTCCTGACTTTC.

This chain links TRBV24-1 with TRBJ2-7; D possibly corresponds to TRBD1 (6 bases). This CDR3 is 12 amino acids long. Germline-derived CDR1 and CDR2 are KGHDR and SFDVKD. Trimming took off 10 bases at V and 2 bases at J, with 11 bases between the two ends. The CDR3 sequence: CATSGDTYEQYF. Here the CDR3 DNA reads TGTGCCACTTCAGGGGACACCTACGAGCAGTACTTC.

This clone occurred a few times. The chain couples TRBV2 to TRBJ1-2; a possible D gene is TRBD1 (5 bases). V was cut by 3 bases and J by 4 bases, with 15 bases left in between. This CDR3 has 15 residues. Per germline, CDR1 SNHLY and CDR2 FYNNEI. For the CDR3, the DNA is TGTGCCAGCAGTGACGTCAGCAATACAGGCTATGGCTACACCTTC. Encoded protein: CASSDVSNTGYGYTF. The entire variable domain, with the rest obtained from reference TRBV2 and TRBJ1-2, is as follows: EPEVTQTPSHQVTQMGQEVILRCVPISNHLYFYWYRQILGQKVEFLVSFYNNEISEKSEIFDDQFSVERPDGSNFTLKIRSTKLEDSAMYFCASSDVSNTGYGYTFGSGTRLTVV.

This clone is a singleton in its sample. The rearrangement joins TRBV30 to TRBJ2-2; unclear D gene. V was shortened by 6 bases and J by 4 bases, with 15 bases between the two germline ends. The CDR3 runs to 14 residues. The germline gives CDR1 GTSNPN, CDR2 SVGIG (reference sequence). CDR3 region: CACTGSLSTGELFF. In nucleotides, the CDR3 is TGTGCCTGTACCGGTAGTTTGAGCACCGGGGAGCTGTTTTTT. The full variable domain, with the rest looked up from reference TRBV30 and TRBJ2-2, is SQTIHQWPATLVQPVGSPLSLECTVEGTSNPNLYWYRQAAGRGLQLLFYSVGIGQISSEVPQNLSASRPQDRQFILSSKKLLLSDSGFYLCACTGSLSTGELFFGEGSRLTVL.

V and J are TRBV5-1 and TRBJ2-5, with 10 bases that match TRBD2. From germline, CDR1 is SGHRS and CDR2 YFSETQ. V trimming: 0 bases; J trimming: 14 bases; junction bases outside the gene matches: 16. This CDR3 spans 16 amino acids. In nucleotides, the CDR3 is TGCGCCAGCAGCTTGGCCGAGAGGACTAGCGGTCCGGATTCCTACTTC. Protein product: CASSLAERTSGPDSYF.

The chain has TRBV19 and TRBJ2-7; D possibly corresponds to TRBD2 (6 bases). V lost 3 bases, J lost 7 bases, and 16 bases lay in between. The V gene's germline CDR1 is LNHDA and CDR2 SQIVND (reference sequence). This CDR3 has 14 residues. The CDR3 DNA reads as TGTGCCAGTAGTATGTTAGGCGGAGGGTATGAGCAGTACTTC. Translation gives CASSMLGGGYEQYF.

The CDR3 coding sequence is TGTGCCAGCAGTCGACAGGGGACCGGGGAGCTGTTTTTT. Protein product: CASSRQGTGELFF. The J gene is TRBJ2-2, the V gene TRBV6-6, with 8 bases identical to TRBD1. This CDR3 has 13 residues. CDR1 and CDR2 (germline): MNHNY, SVGAGI (reference sequence). V gave up 5 bases and J gave up 5 bases; unmatched junction bases: 1.

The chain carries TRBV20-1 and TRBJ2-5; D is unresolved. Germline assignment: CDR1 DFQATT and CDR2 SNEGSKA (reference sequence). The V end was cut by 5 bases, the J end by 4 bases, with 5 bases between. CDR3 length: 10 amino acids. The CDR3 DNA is TGCAGTGCTGAGAGAGAGACCCAGTACTTC. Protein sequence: CSAERETQYF.

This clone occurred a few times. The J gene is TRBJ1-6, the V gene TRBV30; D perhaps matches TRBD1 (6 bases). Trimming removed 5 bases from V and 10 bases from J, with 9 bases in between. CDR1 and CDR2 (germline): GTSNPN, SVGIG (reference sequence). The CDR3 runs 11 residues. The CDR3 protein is CAWGQGSPLHF. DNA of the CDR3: TGTGCCTGGGGGCAGGGGTCACCCCTCCACTTT.

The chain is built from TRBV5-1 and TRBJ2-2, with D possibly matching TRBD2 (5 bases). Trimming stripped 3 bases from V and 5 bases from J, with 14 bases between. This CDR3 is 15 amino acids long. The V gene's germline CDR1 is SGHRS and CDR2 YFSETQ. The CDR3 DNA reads TGCGCCAGCAGCTCTGGCCCGGGAAGAACCGGGGAGCTGTTTTTT. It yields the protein CASSSGPGRTGELFF.

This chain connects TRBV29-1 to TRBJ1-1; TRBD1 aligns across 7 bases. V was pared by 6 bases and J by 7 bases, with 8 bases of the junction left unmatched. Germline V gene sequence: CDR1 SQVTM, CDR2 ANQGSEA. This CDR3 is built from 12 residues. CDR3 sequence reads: CSVARQGREAFF. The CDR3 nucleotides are TGCAGCGTGGCGAGACAGGGTCGTGAAGCTTTCTTT.

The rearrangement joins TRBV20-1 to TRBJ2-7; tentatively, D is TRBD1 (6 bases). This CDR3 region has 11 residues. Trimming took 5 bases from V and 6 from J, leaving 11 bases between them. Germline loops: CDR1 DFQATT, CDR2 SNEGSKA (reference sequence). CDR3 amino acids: CSAPLTGEQYF. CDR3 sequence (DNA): TGCAGTGCTCCCCTGACAGGCGAGCAGTACTTC.

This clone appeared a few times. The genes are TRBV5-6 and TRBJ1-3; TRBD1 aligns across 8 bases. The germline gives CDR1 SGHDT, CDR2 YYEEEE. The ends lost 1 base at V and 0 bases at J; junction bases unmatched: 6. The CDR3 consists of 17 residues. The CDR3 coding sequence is TGTGCCAGCAGCTTGAGGGGGACAGGAATCTCTGGAAACACCATATATTTT. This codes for CASSLRGTGISGNTIYF.

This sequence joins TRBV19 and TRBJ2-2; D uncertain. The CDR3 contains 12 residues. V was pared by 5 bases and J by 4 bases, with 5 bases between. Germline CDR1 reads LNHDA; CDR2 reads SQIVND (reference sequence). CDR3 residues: CASSYVTGELFF. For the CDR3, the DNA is TGTGCCAGTAGTTATGTCACCGGGGAGCTGTTTTTT.

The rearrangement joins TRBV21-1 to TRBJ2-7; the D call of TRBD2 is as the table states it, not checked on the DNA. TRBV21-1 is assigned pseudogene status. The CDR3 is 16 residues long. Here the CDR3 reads CASSLEELADPYEQYF. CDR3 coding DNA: TGTGCCAGCAGCCTCGAGGAGCTAGCGGACCCCTACGAGCAGTACTTC.

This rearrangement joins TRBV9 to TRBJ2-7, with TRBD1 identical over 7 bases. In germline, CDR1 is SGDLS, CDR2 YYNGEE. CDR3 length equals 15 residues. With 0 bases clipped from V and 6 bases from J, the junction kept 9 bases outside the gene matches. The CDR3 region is CASSVVGEEGAEQYF. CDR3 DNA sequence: TGTGCCAGCAGCGTAGTAGGAGAAGAGGGGGCCGAGCAGTACTTC.

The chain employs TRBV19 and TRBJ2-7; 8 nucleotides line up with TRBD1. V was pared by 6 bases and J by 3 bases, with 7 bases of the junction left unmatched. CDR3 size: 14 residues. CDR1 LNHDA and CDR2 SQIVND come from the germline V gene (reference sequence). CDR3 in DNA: TGTGCCAGTAGACCGGGACAGGATTACTACGAGCAGTACTTC. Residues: CASRPGQDYYEQYF. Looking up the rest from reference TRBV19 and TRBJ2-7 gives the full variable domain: DGGITQSPKYLFRKEGQNVTLSCEQNLNHDAMYWYRQDPGQGLRLIYYSQIVNDFQKGDIAEGYSVSREKKESFPLTVTSAQKNPTAFYLCASRPGQDYYEQYFGPGTRLTVT.

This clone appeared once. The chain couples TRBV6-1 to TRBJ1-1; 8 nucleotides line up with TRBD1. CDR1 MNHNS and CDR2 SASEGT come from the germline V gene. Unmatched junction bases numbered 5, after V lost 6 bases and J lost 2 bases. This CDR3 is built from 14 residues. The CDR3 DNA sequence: TGTGCCAGCAGCTTGGACAGGGCAAACACTGAAGCTTTCTTT. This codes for CASSLDRANTEAFF.

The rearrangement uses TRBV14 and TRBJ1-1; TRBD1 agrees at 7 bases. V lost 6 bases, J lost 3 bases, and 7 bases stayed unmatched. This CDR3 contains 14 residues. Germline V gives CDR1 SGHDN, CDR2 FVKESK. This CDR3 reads CASRRGGRDTEAFF. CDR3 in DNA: TGTGCCAGCAGACGAGGGGGCAGGGACACTGAAGCTTTCTTT.

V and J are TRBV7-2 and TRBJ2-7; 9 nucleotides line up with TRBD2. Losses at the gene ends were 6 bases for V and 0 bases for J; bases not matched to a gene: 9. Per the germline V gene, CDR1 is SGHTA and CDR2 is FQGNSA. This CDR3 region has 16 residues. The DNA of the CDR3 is TGTGCCAGCAGTCGACTAGCGGCGCTGAGCTCCTACGAGCAGTACTTC. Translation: CASSRLAALSSYEQYF.

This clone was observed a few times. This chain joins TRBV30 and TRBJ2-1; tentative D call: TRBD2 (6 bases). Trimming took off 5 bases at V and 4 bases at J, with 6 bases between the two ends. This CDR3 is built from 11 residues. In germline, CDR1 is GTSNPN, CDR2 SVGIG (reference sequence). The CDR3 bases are TGTGCCTGGGGGACTTACAATGAGCAGTTCTTC. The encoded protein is CAWGTYNEQFF.

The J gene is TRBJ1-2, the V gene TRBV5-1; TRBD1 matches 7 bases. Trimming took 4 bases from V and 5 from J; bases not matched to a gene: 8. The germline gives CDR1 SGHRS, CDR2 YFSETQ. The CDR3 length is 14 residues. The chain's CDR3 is CASSQVGQTYGYTF. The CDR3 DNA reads TGCGCCAGCAGCCAAGTGGGACAGACATATGGCTACACCTTC.